The rows below give T cell receptor beta chains drawn from one sample of a study of cytomegalovirus exposure and HLA in healthy donors. This table comes from immunoSEQ multiplex PCR, and its TCRdb copy is limited to in-frame clones, with some not included. The sample carries 160,000 or so clones, less than 90% recorded once. Material: PBMCs. The receptors originated from a young man in good health and CMV-seronegative. The CDR3 runs from the conserved cysteine through the conserved F or W. Each record gives: D gene, V gene, clone size, J gene, CDR3 DNA, CDR3 protein. The D gene is left open where the match is weak. Part of the rows lack a size; the others show once, few, many or a class for expanded clones.

>-|TRBV5-4|few|TRBJ2-7
TGTGCCAGCAGCCTATCTACAGGTTCCGACGAGCAGTACTTC
CASSLSTGSDEQYF
>TRBD2|TRBV6-5|-|TRBJ2-7
TGTGCCAGCACACAGAGGACTAGCGGGAGGAACGAGCAGTACTTC
CASTQRTSGRNEQYF
>-|TRBV18|-|TRBJ1-2
TGTGCCAGCCCAACCTTCGGGGAGGATGGCTACACCTTC
CASPTFGEDGYTF
>TRBD2|TRBV25-1|-|TRBJ2-7
TGTGCCAGCAGTGCTAGCGGGAGCCTCTCCTACGAGCAGTACTTC
CASSASGSLSYEQYF
>-|TRBV28|-|TRBJ2-1
TGTGCCAGCAGTAAGACCTTCGTACAGAACAATGAGCAGTTCTTC
CASSKTFVQNNEQFF
>-|TRBV18|-|TRBJ2-5
TGTGCCAGCTCACCACCAGGGGAAGAGACCCAGTACTTC
CASSPPGEETQYF
>-|TRBV11-2|once|TRBJ2-7
TGTGCCAGCAGCAAGGGCCAGGGGATTAGGAGGGAGCAGTACTTC
CASSKGQGIRREQYF
>-|TRBV18|-|TRBJ1-2
TGTGCCAGCTCAGACTCAGGGGCCTATGGCTACACCTTC
CASSDSGAYGYTF
>-|TRBV19|few|TRBJ2-7
TGTGCCAGTAGTCAAAAGACACGACCATCCTCCTACGAGCAGTACTTC
CASSQKTRPSSYEQYF
>-|TRBV2|-|TRBJ1-5
TGTGCCAGCGGGGGGGGGTGGGCAGGTAGCAATCAGCCCCAGCATTTT
CASGGGWAGSNQPQHF
>-|TRBV6-5|-|TRBJ2-2
TGTGCCAGCAGGATAGACACCGGGGAGCTGTTTTTT
CASRIDTGELFF
>-|TRBV11-3|once|TRBJ2-3
TGTGCCAGCAGCCTCCCCCACAGAGGGGGGGGGATCACAGATACGCAGTATTTT
CASSLPHRGGGITDTQYF
>-|TRBV28|-|TRBJ1-5
TGTGCCAGCAGTTTTGGGAGAATCGATCAGCCCCAGCATTTT
CASSFGRIDQPQHF
>-|TRBV5-6|-|TRBJ1-1
TGTGCCAGCAGCTTGGGGCGGCGGGCTGAAGCTTTCTTT
CASSLGRRAEAFF
>-|TRBV14|-|TRBJ2-1
TGTGCCAGCAGCCAAGCGAGCGGGCACAATGAGCAGTTCTTC
CASSQASGHNEQFF
>TRBD1|TRBV19|-|TRBJ1-6
TGTGCCAGTAGTAACGACAGGGCCTATAATTCACCCCTCCACTTT
CASSNDRAYNSPLHF
>TRBD1|TRBV29-1|-|TRBJ1-1
TGCAGCGTTTCCCCGGGACAGAAACTTGAAGCTTTCTTT
CSVSPGQKLEAFF
>TRBD1|TRBV5-6|-|TRBJ1-6
TGTGCCAGCAGCTTGCCCCCAGGGGGTCTCCACTTT
CASSLPPGGLHF
>-|TRBV9|-|TRBJ1-3
TGTGCCAGCAGCGTAGAACACGGGACTGGAAACACCATATATTTT
CASSVEHGTGNTIYF
>TRBD2|TRBV18|-|TRBJ2-2
TGTGCCAGCTCACCAAGGCGGCTAGCGGAGAACACCGGGGAGCTGTTTTTT
CASSPRRLAENTGELFF
>-|TRBV6-5|-|TRBJ1-1
TGTGCCAGCAGTTACCCGCAGACTGAAGCTTTCTTT
CASSYPQTEAFF
>TRBD2|TRBV30|-|TRBJ2-5
TGTGCCTGGAAAAGGGCTAGCGGGGGGGTGGAGACCCAGTACTTC
CAWKRASGGVETQYF
>TRBD2|TRBV4-3|-|TRBJ2-1
TGCGCCAGCAGCCAAGAACTAGCGGGAGGGGTAACCTACAATGAGCAGTTCTTC
CASSQELAGGVTYNEQFF
>-|TRBV18|few|TRBJ1-1
TGTGCCAGCTCACCCCCGAAGGGGGAGAACACTGAAGCTTTCTTT
CASSPPKGENTEAFF
>TRBD1|TRBV27|-|TRBJ2-1
TGTGCCAGCAGCAAAGTACAACAGGGGTTTAATGAGCAGTTCTTC
CASSKVQQGFNEQFF
>-|TRBV6-1|-|TRBJ2-2
TGTGCCAGCAGTCCCCTCGTGGCAAACACCGGGGAGCTGTTTTTT
CASSPLVANTGELFF
>-|TRBV21-1|-|TRBJ2-7
TGTGCCAGCAGCGTCCGACAGGGGCCCTACGAGCAGTACTTC
CASSVRQGPYEQYF
>-|TRBV19|-|TRBJ1-6
TGTGCCAGTACCCAAGGACAGTATAATTCACCCCTCCACTTT
CASTQGQYNSPLHF
>-|TRBV4-1|few|TRBJ1-2
TGCGCCAGCAGCCAAGCCGACAGGAACTATGGCTACACCTTC
CASSQADRNYGYTF
>TRBD1|TRBV6-5|once|TRBJ1-1
TGTGCCAGCAGAGGGACAGGGGACACTGAAGCTTTCTTT
CASRGTGDTEAFF
>TRBD1|TRBV30|-|TRBJ2-3
TGTGCCTGGGTGGGGGACAGGGGCACAGATACGCAGTATTTT
CAWVGDRGTDTQYF
>-|TRBV7-9|-|TRBJ1-2
TGTGCCAGCAGCTTAGGGCAGTCCTATGGCTACACCTTC
CASSLGQSYGYTF
>TRBD2|TRBV10-2|-|TRBJ2-3
TGCGCCAGCAGTGACGTAGCGGGGGGCACAGATACGCAGTATTTT
CASSDVAGGTDTQYF
>TRBD1|TRBV19|-|TRBJ1-2
TGTGCCAGTAGTTCGGCGGACAGGGTGTATGGCTACACCTTC
CASSSADRVYGYTF
>TRBD1|TRBV4-1|-|TRBJ1-5
TGCGCCAGCAGCCAAGTCCCGGACAGGGTTCAGCCCCAGCATTTT
CASSQVPDRVQPQHF
>-|TRBV19|-|TRBJ1-5
TGTGCCAGTAGTATTATACGGGTTTCGGGTAAGAGTCAGCCCCAGCATTTT
CASSIIRVSGKSQPQHF
>-|TRBV14|-|TRBJ2-5
TGTGCCAGCAGCCCCTTCGGTCAGGGTGAGACCCAGTACTTC
CASSPFGQGETQYF
>TRBD1|TRBV7-9|few|TRBJ1-1
TGTGCCAGCAGCCCCCCCCGGACAGGGCCCACTGAAGCTTTCTTT
CASSPPRTGPTEAFF
>-|TRBV27|-|TRBJ1-4
TGTGCCAGCAGGCAGACAGGAACTAATGAAAAACTGTTTTTT
CASRQTGTNEKLFF
>TRBD1|TRBV19|-|TRBJ2-7
TGTGCCAGTAGTAGGGGACAGGCCTACGAGCAGTACTTC
CASSRGQAYEQYF
>TRBD1|TRBV14|-|TRBJ1-2
TGTGCCAGCAGTGGACAGGGGGCGGGAAGCTATGGCTACACCTTC
CASSGQGAGSYGYTF
>TRBD1|TRBV11-1|-|TRBJ2-1
TGTGCCAGCGCAAAGACAGGGGCCTACAATGAGCAGTTCTTC
CASAKTGAYNEQFF
>TRBD1|TRBV27|few|TRBJ2-1
TGTGCCAGCAACCCACAGGGGGCAAGGGATGAGCAGTTCTTC
CASNPQGARDEQFF
>TRBD2|TRBV27|-|TRBJ2-1
TGTGCCAGCAGTTTATTCGCCGGACTAGCGTCCTACAATGAGCAGTTCTTC
CASSLFAGLASYNEQFF